This T cell receptor (beta chain) was captured in a study of CXCR4 blockade with PD-1 therapy in pancreatic cancer. Patients who provided the archived tumor blocks had not received neoadjuvant therapy before surgery. Sequencing was performed with immunoSEQ multiplex PCR; in TCRdb, only in-frame clones are kept and a portion is missing. The sample lists over 7,500 clones, less than 75% occurring once. The length of the CDR3 is 14 residues. Germline V gene sequence: CDR1 SGHRS, CDR2 YFSETQ. There are a few counts of this clone. What it binds is not known. The junction departs from the called germline gene at one end, perhaps through a read error. Study results and limitations: Tumor clonality averaged about 0.15 versus 0.049 in healthy blood, not predicting survival. Sequencing covered TCRbeta chains only, not alpha chains.

Sequencing was carried out using tumor tissue. This sequence originates from a human donor with pancreatic ductal adenocarcinoma. The J gene is TRBJ2-7, the V gene TRBV5-1, with a weak D call TRBD1 (6 bases). DNA for the CDR3: TGCGCCAGCAGCCCAACGGGACATTCCTCCGAGCAGTACTTC. It specifies CASSPTGHSSEQYF.